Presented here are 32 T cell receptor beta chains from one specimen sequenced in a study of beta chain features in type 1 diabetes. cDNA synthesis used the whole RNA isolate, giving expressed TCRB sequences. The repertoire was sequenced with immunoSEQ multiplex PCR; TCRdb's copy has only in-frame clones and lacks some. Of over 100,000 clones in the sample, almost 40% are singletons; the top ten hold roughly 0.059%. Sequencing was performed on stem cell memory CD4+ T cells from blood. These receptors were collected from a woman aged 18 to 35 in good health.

The CDR3 sequence is CASSFSGQTQETQYF. In DNA, the CDR3 is TGTGCCAGCAGCTTCTCTGGGCAGACCCAAGAGACCCAGTACTTC. The chain is built from TRBV7-2 and TRBJ2-5; D gene uncertain. This CDR3 region has 15 residues. Germline V CDR1 and CDR2: SGHTA, FQGNSA. Between the trimmed V and J ends, which lost 3 bases and 1 base, there was a span of 12 bases. The full variable domain, completed using reference TRBV7-2 and TRBJ2-5, is GAGVSQSPSNKVTEKGKDVELRCDPISGHTALYWYRQSLGQGLEFLIYFQGNSAPDKSGLPSDRFSAERTGGSVSTLTIQRTQQEDSAVYLCASSFSGQTQETQYFGPGTRLLVL.

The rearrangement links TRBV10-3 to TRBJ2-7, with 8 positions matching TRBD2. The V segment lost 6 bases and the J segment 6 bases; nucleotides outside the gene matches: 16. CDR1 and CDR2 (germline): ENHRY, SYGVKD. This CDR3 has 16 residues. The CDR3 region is CAISGPPVGRASEQYF. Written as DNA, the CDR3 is TGTGCCATCAGCGGCCCCCCTGTCGGGAGGGCTAGCGAGCAGTACTTC.

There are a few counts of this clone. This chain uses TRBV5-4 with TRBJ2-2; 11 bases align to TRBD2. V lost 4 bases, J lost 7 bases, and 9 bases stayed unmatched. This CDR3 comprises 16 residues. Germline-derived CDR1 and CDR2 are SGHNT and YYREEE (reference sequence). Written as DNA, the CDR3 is TGTGCCAGCAGCAGGGGACTAGCGGCTCATTACGGGGAGCTGTTTTTT. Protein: CASSRGLAAHYGELFF. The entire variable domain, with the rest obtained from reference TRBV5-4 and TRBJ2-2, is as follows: ETGVTQSPTHLIKTRGQQVTLRCSSQSGHNTVSWYQQALGQGPQFIFQYYREEENGRGNFPPRFSGLQFPNYSSELNVNALELDDSALYLCASSRGLAAHYGELFFGEGSRLTVL.

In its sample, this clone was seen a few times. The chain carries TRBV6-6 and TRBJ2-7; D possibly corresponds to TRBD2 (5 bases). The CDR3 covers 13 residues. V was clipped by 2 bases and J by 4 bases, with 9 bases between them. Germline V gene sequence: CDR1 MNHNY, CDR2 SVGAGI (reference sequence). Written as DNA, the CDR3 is TGTGCCAGCAGTTACGGCCGAGGGTACGAGCAGTACTTC. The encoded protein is CASSYGRGYEQYF.

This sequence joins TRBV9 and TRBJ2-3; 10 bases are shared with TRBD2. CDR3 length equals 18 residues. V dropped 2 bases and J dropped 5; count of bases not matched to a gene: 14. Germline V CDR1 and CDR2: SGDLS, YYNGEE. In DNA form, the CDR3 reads TGTGCCAGCAGCGTCGGACTAGGGGCTAGCGGGGGAGTAGATACGCAGTATTTT. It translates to CASSVGLGASGGVDTQYF.

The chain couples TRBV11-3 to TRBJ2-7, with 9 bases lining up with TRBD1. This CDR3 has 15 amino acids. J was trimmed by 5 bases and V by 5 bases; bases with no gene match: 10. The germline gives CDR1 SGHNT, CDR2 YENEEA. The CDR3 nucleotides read TGTGCCAGCAGCCAAAGTGGGACAGGGATCCACGAGCAGTACTTC. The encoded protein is CASSQSGTGIHEQYF.

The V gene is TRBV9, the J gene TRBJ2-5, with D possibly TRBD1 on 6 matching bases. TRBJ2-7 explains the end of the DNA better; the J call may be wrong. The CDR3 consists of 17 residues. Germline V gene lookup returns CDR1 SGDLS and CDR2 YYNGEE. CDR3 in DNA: TGTGCCAGCAGCCCCCGGGACAACCCAACTGTCTCCTACGAGCAGTACTTC. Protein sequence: CASSPRDNPTVSYEQYF.

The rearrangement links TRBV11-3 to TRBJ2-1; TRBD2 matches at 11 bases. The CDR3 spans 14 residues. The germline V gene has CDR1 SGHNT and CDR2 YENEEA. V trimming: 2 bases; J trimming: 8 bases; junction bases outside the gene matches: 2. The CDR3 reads CASSLIAGGDEQFF. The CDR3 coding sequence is TGTGCCAGCAGCTTAATAGCGGGAGGGGATGAGCAGTTCTTC.

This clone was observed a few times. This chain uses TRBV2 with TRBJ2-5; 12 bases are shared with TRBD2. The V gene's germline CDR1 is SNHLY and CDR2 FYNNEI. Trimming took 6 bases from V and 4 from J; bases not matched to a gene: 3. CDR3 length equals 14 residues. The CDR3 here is CASSRGLAGETQYF. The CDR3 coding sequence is TGTGCCAGCAGCCGGGGACTAGCGGGAGAGACCCAGTACTTC.

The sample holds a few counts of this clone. The CDR3 DNA sequence: TGTGCCAGCAGTTTAATAGGGACAGGGTATGGCTACACCTTC. The encoded protein is CASSLIGTGYGYTF. This chain links TRBV27 with TRBJ1-2; 9 bases align to TRBD1. This CDR3 has 14 residues. CDR1 and CDR2 from the germline V gene are MNHEY and SMNVEV (reference sequence). V shed 2 bases and J 5 bases; nucleotides not matched to a gene: 3.

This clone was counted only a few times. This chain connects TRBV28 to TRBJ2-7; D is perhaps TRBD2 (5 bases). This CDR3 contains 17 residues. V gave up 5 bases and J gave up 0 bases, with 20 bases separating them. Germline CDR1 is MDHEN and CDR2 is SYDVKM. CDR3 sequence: CASSPFDGLASSYEQYF. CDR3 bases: TGTGCCAGCAGTCCTTTCGATGGGCTAGCCAGCTCCTACGAGCAGTACTTC.

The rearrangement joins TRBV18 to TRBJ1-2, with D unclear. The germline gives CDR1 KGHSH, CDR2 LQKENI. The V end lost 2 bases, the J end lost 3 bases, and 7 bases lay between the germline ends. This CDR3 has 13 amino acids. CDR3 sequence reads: CASSPEGYYGYTF. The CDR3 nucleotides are TGTGCCAGCTCACCAGAGGGTTACTATGGCTACACCTTC.

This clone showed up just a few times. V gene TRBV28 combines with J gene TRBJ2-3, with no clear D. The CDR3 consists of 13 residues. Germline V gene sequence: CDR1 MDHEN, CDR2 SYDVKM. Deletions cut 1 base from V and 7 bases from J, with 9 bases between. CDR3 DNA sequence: TGTGCCAGCAGTTTATACAGCTACTATACGCAGTATTTT. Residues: CASSLYSYYTQYF. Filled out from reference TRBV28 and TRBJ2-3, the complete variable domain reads DVKVTQSSRYLVKRTGEKVFLECVQDMDHENMFWYRQDPGLGLRLIYFSYDVKMKEKGDIPEGYSVSREKKERFSLILESASTNQTSMYLCASSLYSYYTQYFGPGTRLTVL.

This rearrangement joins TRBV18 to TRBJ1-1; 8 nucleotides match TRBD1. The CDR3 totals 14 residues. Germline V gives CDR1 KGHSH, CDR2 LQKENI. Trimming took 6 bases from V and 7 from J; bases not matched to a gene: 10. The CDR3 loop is CASSRDRSRREAFF. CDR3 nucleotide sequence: TGTGCCAGCTCTCGGGACAGGAGCCGTCGTGAAGCTTTCTTT.

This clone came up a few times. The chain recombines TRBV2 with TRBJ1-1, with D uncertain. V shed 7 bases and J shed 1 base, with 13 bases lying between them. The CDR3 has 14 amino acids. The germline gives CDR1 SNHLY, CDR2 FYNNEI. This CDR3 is CASNPGWKNTEAFF. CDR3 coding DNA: TGTGCCAGCAACCCGGGATGGAAGAACACTGAAGCTTTCTTT.

CDR3: CASSLSQVNGYTF. In nucleotides, the CDR3 is TGTGCCAGCAGCTTAAGTCAGGTCAATGGCTACACCTTC. The gene calls are TRBV7-9 and TRBJ1-2, with unresolved D. The V gene's germline CDR1 is SEHNR and CDR2 FQNEAQ (reference sequence). The V gene lost 2 bases and the J gene lost 6 bases, with 10 bases spanning the gap. This CDR3 region has 13 residues.

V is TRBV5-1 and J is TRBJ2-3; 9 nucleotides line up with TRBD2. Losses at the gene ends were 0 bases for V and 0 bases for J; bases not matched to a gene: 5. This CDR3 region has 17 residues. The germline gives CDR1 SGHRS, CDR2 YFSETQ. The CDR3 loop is CASSLGASGASTDTQYF. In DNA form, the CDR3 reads TGCGCCAGCAGCTTGGGGGCTAGCGGGGCTAGCACAGATACGCAGTATTTT.

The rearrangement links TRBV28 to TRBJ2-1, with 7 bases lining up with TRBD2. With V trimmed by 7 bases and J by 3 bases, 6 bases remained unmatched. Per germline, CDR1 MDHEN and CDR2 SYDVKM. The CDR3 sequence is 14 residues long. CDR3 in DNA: TGTGCCAGCATCGCAGCGGGGATCTACAATGAGCAGTTCTTC. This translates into CASIAAGIYNEQFF.

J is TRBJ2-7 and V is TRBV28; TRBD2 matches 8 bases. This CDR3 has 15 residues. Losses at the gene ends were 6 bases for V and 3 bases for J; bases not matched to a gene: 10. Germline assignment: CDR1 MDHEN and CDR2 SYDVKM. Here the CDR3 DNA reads TGTGCCAGCAGCTCTGCCGGGACTAGGGTCTACGAGCAGTACTTC. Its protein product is CASSSAGTRVYEQYF. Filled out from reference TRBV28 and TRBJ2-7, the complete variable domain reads DVKVTQSSRYLVKRTGEKVFLECVQDMDHENMFWYRQDPGLGLRLIYFSYDVKMKEKGDIPEGYSVSREKKERFSLILESASTNQTSMYLCASSSAGTRVYEQYFGPGTRLTVT.

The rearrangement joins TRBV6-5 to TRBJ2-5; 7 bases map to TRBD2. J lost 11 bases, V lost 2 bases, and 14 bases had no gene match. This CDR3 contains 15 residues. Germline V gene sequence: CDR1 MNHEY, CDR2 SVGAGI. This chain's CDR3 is CASSYLEYGRREQYF. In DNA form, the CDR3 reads TGTGCCAGCAGTTACCTAGAGTACGGGAGGCGTGAGCAGTACTTC.

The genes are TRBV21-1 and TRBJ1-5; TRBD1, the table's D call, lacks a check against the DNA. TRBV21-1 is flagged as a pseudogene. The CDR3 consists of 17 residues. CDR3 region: CASSKIVVRGRNQPQHF. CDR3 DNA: TGTGCCAGCAGCAAAATCGTGGTCAGGGGGCGGAATCAGCCCCAGCATTTT.

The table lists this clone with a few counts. The DNA for the CDR3 is TGTGCCAGCAGTTACGATGGGGCGACAGCCAAAAACATTCAGTACTTC. This encodes CASSYDGATAKNIQYF. This rearrangement joins TRBV6-6 to TRBJ2-4, with D maybe TRBD1 (5 bases). The CDR3 extends over 16 amino acids. Trimming pared 2 bases from V and 0 bases from J, leaving 11 bases between. Germline V lookup: CDR1 MNHNY, CDR2 SVGAGI (reference sequence).

The CDR3, as DNA: TGTGCCAGCAGTGCAGTTAATACTGGGGCCAACGTCCTGACTTTC. It encodes CASSAVNTGANVLTF. V gene TRBV6-4 combines with J gene TRBJ2-6; D gene uncertain. V was shortened by 4 bases and J by 2 bases, with 9 bases between the two germline ends. The length of the CDR3 is 15 residues. Germline loops: CDR1 MRHNA, CDR2 SNTAGT.

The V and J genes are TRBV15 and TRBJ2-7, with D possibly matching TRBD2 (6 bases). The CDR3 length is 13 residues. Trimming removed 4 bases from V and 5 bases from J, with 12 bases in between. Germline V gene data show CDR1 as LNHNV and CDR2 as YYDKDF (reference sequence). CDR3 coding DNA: TGTGCCACCAGCATCCGACTAGACCACGAGCAGTACTTC. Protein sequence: CATSIRLDHEQYF.

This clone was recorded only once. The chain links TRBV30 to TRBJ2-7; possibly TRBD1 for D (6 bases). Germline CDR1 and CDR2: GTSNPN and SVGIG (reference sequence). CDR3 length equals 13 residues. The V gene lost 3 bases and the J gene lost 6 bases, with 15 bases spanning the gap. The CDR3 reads CAWRPNTGREQYF. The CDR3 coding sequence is TGTGCCTGGAGGCCCAATACAGGGCGCGAGCAGTACTTC. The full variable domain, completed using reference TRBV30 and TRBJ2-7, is SQTIHQWPATLVQPVGSPLSLECTVEGTSNPNLYWYRQAAGRGLQLLFYSVGIGQISSEVPQNLSASRPQDRQFILSSKKLLLSDSGFYLCAWRPNTGREQYFGPGTRLTVT.

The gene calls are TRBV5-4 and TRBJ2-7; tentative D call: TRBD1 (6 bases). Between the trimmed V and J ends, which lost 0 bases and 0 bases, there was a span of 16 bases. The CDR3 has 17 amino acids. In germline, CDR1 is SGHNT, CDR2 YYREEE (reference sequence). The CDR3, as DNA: TGTGCCAGCAGCTTGGATACAGGGCCTCCTAGCTCCTACGAGCAGTACTTC. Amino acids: CASSLDTGPPSSYEQYF.

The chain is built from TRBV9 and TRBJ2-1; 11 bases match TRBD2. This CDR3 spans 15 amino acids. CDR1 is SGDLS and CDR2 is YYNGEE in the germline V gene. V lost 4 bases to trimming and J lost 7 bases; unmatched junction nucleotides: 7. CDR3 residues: CASSPLAGGGNEQFF. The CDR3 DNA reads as TGTGCCAGCAGCCCCCTAGCGGGAGGTGGGAATGAGCAGTTCTTC.

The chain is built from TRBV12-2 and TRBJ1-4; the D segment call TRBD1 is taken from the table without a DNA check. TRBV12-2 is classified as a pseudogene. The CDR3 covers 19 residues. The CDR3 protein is CASRPPGQGKLATNEKLFF. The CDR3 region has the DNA TGTGCAAGTCGCCCACCGGGACAGGGGAAACTCGCAACTAATGAAAAACTGTTTTTT.

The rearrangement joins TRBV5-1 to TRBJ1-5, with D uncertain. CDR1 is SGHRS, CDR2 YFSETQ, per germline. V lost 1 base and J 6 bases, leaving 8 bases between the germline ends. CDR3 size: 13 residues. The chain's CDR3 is CASSLRGAQPQHF. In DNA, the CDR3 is TGCGCCAGCAGCTTGCGGGGTGCTCAGCCCCAGCATTTT.

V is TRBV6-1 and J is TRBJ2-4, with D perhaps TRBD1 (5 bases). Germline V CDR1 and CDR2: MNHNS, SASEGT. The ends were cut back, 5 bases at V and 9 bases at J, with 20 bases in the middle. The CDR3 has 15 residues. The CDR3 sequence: CASSLPMDTWGIQYF. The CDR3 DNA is TGTGCCAGCAGTCTACCCATGGACACTTGGGGCATTCAGTACTTC.

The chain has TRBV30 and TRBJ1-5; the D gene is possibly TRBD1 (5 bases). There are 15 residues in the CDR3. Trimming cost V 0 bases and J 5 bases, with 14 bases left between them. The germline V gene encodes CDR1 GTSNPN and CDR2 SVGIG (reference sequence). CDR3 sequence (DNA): TGTGCCTGGAGTGTACGATCCGTGGGGCATCAGCCCCAGCATTTT. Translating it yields CAWSVRSVGHQPQHF.

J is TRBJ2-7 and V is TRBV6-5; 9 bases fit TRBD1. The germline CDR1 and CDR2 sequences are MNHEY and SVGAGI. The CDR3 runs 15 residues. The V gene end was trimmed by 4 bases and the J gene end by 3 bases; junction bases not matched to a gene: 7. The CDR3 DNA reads TGTGCCAGCAGTTTTCGGGACAGGGCTATCTACGAGCAGTACTTC. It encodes CASSFRDRAIYEQYF.